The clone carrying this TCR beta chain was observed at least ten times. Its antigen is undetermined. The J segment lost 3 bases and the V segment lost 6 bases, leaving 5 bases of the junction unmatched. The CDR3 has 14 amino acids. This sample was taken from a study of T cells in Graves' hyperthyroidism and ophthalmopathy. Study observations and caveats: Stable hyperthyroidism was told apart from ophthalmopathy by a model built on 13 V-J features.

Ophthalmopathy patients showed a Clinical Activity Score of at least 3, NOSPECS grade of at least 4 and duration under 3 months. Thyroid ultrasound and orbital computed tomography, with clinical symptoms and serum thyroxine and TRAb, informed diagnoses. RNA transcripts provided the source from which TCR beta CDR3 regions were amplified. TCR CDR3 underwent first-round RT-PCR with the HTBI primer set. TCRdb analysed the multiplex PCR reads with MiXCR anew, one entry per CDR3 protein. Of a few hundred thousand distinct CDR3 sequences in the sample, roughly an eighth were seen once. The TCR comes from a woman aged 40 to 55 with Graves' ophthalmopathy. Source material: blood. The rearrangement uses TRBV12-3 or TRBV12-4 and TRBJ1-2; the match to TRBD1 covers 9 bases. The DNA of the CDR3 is TGTGCCAGCAGCGGGGGGGACAGGGACTATGGCTACACCTTC. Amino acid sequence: CASSGGDRDYGYTF.